Shown below are 18 T cell receptor beta chains from a single sample sequenced in a study of T cells in Graves' hyperthyroidism and ophthalmopathy. Amplified regions were TCR beta CDR3 sequences from RNA transcripts. HTBI primers drove first-round RT-PCR of the TCR CDR3. One entry per CDR3 protein, called by TCRdb with MiXCR from the multiplex PCR reads. The sample has around 240,000 distinct CDR3 sequences, approximately 16% seen once. The sequencing input was blood. Receptors originate from a woman younger than 30 with Graves' ophthalmopathy.

This rearrangement joins TRBV11-2 to TRBJ1-2; D call uncertain. The CDR3 loop spans 13 amino acids. Looked up from germline, CDR1 is SGHAT and CDR2 is FQNNGV. V was cut by 5 bases and J by 3 bases, with 10 bases left in between. CDR3 sequence (DNA): TGTGCCAGCAGCACCCGGTTGGACTATGGCTACACCTTC. Its protein is CASSTRLDYGYTF.

This clonotype was found many times. The V call is TRBV30, the J call TRBJ2-1, with 7 nucleotides matching TRBD2. The CDR3 totals 15 residues. Losses at the gene ends were 0 bases for V and 0 bases for J; bases not matched to a gene: 2. Per the germline V gene, CDR1 is GTSNPN and CDR2 is SVGIG (reference sequence). The CDR3 loop reads CAWSVGGSSYNEQFF. CDR3 DNA sequence: TGTGCCTGGAGTGTGGGGGGGAGCTCCTACAATGAGCAGTTCTTC.

Many counts were recorded for this clonotype. The rearrangement joins TRBV6-2 or TRBV6-3 to TRBJ1-1, with no clear D. Trimming stripped 3 bases from V and 4 bases from J, with 15 bases between. The CDR3 has 15 amino acids. The germline gives CDR1 MNHEY, CDR2 SVGEGT. The CDR3 region has the DNA TGTGCCAGCAGTTATTTTCTACACGCGGGCACTGAAGCTTTCTTT. Amino acids: CASSYFLHAGTEAFF.

This clonotype was seen more than once but under ten times. The CDR3 region is CASSIPGEGPDTQYF. The CDR3, as DNA: TGTGCCAGTAGTATACCGGGGGAGGGCCCAGATACGCAGTATTTT. The chain uses TRBV19 and TRBJ2-3, with 7 bases matching TRBD2. Germline trimming cut 2 bases from V and 4 bases from J; bases unmatched to any gene: 6. Germline V gene lookup returns CDR1 LNHDA and CDR2 SQIVND (reference sequence). The CDR3 runs to 15 residues.

A note on this clonotype: This may stem from a read error, because a much larger clone lies one nucleotide away. The J gene is TRBJ2-3, the V gene TRBV2; tentatively, D is TRBD2 (5 bases). Per the germline V gene, CDR1 is SNHLY and CDR2 is FYNNEI. This CDR3 spans 13 amino acids. CDR3 residues: CGSSPDTRDTQYF. The CDR3 DNA reads as TGTGGCAGCAGCCCCGATACTAGAGATACGCAGTATTTT.

This clonotype has at least ten counts. The rearrangement links TRBV14 to TRBJ2-7; TRBD2 might be the D (6 bases). The CDR3 is 14 amino acids. V shed 2 bases and J shed 5 bases, with 13 bases lying between them. CDR1 and CDR2 from the germline V gene are SGHDN and FVKESK. The CDR3 sequence is CASSQKYAGHEQYF. CDR3 nucleotide sequence: TGTGCCAGCAGCCAAAAATATGCGGGGCACGAGCAGTACTTC.

This clonotype showed up many times. The gene calls are TRBV30 and TRBJ2-7, with TRBD2 matching over 12 bases. V lost 3 bases and J lost 5; bases outside the gene matches: 5. This CDR3 is 14 amino acids long. The germline CDR1 and CDR2 sequences are GTSNPN and SVGIG (reference sequence). The DNA for the CDR3 is TGTGCCTGGAGGCTAGCGGGGGGGGTAAACGAGCAGTACTTC. It yields the protein CAWRLAGGVNEQYF.

V and J are TRBV7-9 and TRBJ2-6, with D perhaps being TRBD1 or TRBD2 (5 bases each). The CDR3 is 17 residues long. Germline V lookup: CDR1 SEHNR, CDR2 FQNEAQ (reference sequence). The V and J ends lost 7 bases and 0 bases respectively, with 16 bases between them. The CDR3, as DNA: TGTGCCAGCACCCCCCGGGAAGGGACCTCTGGGGCCAACGTCCTGACTTTC. Translated, it gives CASTPREGTSGANVLTF.

The chain combines TRBV28 with TRBJ1-2; D remains unclear. This CDR3 is 15 amino acids long. Between the trimmed V and J ends, which lost 7 bases and 0 bases, there was a span of 15 bases. Per the germline V gene, CDR1 is MDHEN and CDR2 is SYDVKM. The CDR3 nucleotides are TGTGCCAGCAATCTAGAGGTTACAGCTAACTATGGCTACACCTTC. Protein: CASNLEVTANYGYTF.

With respect to this clonotype: A much larger clone lies a single base off, so this may be a read error. The rearrangement uses TRBV18 and TRBJ2-1; 8 bases fit TRBD2. The CDR3 runs to 18 residues. Germline lookup yields CDR1 KGHSH and CDR2 LQKENI. The DNA of the CDR3 is TGTGCCAGCTCACCACCGGAGACGGGAGGGGGGTCCTACAATGAGCAGTCCTTC. Translating gives CASSPPETGGGSYNEQSF.

This clonotype was recorded many times. The chain employs TRBV28 and TRBJ2-7; D may match TRBD1 or TRBD2 (9 bases each). The V end was cut by 5 bases, the J end by 4 bases, with 27 bases between. CDR3 length equals 18 residues. In germline, CDR1 is MDHEN, CDR2 SYDVKM. Written as DNA, the CDR3 is TGTGCCAGCAGTCAAGGGACAGGGCTTGTAGCGGGAGCTTACGAGCAGTACTTC. Translating gives CASSQGTGLVAGAYEQYF.

The chain is built from TRBV5-4 and TRBJ2-7; D is possibly TRBD1 (6 bases). The length of the CDR3 is 18 residues. V shed 2 bases and J shed 4 bases, with 25 bases lying between them. From germline, CDR1 is SGHNT and CDR2 YYREEE (reference sequence). The chain's CDR3 is CASSFRHVQGSPLYEQYF. The CDR3 DNA reads as TGTGCCAGCAGCTTCCGTCACGTTCAGGGGTCCCCTTTGTACGAGCAGTACTTC.

This clonotype was counted many times. The chain is built from TRBV11-2 and TRBJ2-7; D gene unclear. This CDR3 spans 16 amino acids. Germline lookup yields CDR1 SGHAT and CDR2 FQNNGV. V lost 1 base and J 2 bases, leaving 15 bases between the germline ends. The CDR3 coding sequence is TGTGCCAGCAGCTTAGCGCCCGCTCGCTCCACCTACGAGCAGTACTTC. This sequence encodes CASSLAPARSTYEQYF.

This clonotype has only a few counts. V and J are TRBV4-1 and TRBJ2-1; TRBD2 might be the D (5 bases). CDR3 length: 19 amino acids. The germline V gene has CDR1 MGHRA and CDR2 YSYEKL. V was cut by 0 bases and J by 3 bases, with 21 bases left in between. The CDR3 region is CASSQDLIKTTLLYNEQFF. As DNA, the CDR3 is TGCGCCAGCAGCCAAGATCTCATAAAGACTACCCTCCTCTACAATGAGCAGTTCTTC.

The rearrangement joins TRBV29-1 to TRBJ2-7; the match to TRBD2 covers 14 bases. Germline V gene data show CDR1 as SQVTM and CDR2 as ANQGSEA. This CDR3 is 19 amino acids long. V dropped 6 bases and J dropped 2; count of bases not matched to a gene: 18. The DNA of the CDR3 is TGCAGCGTCTCCTACCCCGGGACTAGCGGGAGTTGGAATCCCTACGAGCAGTACTTC. This encodes CSVSYPGTSGSWNPYEQYF.

This clonotype was found many times. V and J are TRBV28 and TRBJ1-1; 7 bases match TRBD1. CDR1 and CDR2 (germline): MDHEN, SYDVKM. The CDR3 is 16 amino acids. Trimming at V came to 3 bases and at J to 3 bases, leaving 10 bases not matched to a gene. CDR3 in amino acids: CASSLQHRGVDTEAFF. The CDR3 DNA sequence: TGTGCCAGCAGTTTGCAACACAGGGGAGTTGACACTGAAGCTTTCTTT.

This clonotype was counted ten times or more. This sequence joins TRBV7-9 and TRBJ1-1; D is undetermined. V lost 5 bases to trimming and J lost 6 bases, with 19 bases between them. Germline-derived CDR1 and CDR2 are SEHNR and FQNEAQ (reference sequence). The CDR3 runs to 15 residues. CDR3 sequence reads: CASSPSSRQIAEAFF. The CDR3 nucleotides are TGTGCCAGCAGCCCCAGTAGCCGACAAATCGCTGAAGCTTTCTTT.

The rearrangement uses TRBV7-8 and TRBJ2-1; the match to TRBD2 covers 11 bases. Per the germline V gene, CDR1 is SGHVS and CDR2 is FQNEAQ. The junction had 6 bases not matched to a gene; V was cut back by 5 bases and J by 3 bases. This CDR3 has 16 residues. CDR3 amino acids: CASSPGTSGVYNEQFF. In DNA, the CDR3 is TGTGCCAGCAGCCCAGGGACTAGCGGAGTCTACAATGAGCAGTTCTTC.